This TCR beta chain emerged from a study of early T cells in non-severe SARS-CoV-2 infection. Study in general: Alpha and beta chains were unpaired, from unsorted whole-blood bulk RNA.

This clonotype was seen ten or more times. As yet, its antigen is unknown. The CDR3 runs to 14 residues. Germline loops: CDR1 LGHNA, CDR2 YSLEER. Trimming cost V 2 bases and J 6 bases, with 13 bases left between them. General study points: VDJdb matching skewed toward anti-spike CD8 responses, missing private and CD4 specificities.

In the library, individual cDNA molecules carried attached unique molecular identifiers. Via MiXCR, TCRdb re-called the 5' RACE reads, giving one row per CDR3 protein. The repertoire holds nearly 55,000 distinct CDR3 sequences, with 7.7% as singletons. The receptor was derived from an adult who was a healthcare worker with PCR-confirmed SARS-CoV-2 infection or an uninfected control (not recorded which). The sequences come from whole blood, collected at baseline. The J gene is TRBJ1-2, the V gene TRBV4-3, with a tentative D call TRBD1 (6 bases). CDR3 nucleotides: TGCGCCAGCAGCCAATTCGCAGGGGCACATGGCTACACCTTC. Translation: CASSQFAGAHGYTF.